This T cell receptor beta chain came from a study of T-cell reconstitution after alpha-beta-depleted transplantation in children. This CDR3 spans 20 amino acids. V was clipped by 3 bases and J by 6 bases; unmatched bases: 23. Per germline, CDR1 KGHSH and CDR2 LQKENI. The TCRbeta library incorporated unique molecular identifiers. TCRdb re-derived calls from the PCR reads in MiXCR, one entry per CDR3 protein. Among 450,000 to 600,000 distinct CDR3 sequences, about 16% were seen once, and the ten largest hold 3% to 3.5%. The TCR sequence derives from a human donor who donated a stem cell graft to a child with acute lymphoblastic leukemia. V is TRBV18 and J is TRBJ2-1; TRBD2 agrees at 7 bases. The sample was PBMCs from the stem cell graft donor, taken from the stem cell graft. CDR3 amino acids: CASSPSVGLVDLNLANEQFF. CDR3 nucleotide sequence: TGTGCCAGCTCACCGTCCGTCGGACTAGTTGACCTTAATTTGGCCAATGAGCAGTTCTTC.